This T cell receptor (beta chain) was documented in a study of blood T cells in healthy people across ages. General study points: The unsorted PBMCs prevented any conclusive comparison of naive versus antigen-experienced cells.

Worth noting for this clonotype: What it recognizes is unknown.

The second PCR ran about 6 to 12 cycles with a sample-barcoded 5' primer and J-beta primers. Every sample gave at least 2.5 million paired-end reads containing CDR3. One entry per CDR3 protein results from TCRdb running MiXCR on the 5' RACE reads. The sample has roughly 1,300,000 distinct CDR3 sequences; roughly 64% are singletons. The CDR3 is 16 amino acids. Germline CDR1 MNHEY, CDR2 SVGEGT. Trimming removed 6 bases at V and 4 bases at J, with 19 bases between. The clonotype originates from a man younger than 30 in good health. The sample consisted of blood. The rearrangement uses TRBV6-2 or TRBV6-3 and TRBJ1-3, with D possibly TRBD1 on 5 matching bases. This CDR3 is CASSKGRPRQGNTIYF. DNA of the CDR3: TGTGCCAGCAGCAAGGGACGGCCACGTCAAGGAAACACCATATATTTT.